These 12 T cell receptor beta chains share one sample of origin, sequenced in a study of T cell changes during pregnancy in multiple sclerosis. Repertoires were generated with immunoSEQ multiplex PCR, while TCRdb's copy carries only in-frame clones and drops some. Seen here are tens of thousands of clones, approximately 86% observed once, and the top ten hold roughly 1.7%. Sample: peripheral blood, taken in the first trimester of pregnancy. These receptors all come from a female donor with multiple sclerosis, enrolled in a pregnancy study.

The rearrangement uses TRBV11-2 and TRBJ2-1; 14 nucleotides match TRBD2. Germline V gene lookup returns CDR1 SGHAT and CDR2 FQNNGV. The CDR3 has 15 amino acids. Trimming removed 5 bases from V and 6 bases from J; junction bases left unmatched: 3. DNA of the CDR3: TGTGCCAGCAGCCCGGGACTAGCGGGAGTCAATGAGCAGTTCTTC. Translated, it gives CASSPGLAGVNEQFF.

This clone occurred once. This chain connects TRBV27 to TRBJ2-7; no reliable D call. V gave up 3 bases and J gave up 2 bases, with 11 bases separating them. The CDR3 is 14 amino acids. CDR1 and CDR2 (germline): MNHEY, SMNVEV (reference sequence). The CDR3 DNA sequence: TGTGCCAGCAGTTTGATAGGTGGGCCCTACGAGCAGTACTTC. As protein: CASSLIGGPYEQYF.

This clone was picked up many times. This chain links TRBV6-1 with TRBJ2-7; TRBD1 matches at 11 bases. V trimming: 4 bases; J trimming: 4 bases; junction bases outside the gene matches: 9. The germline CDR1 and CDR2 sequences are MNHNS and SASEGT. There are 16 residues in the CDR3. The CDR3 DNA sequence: TGTGCCAGCAGTGTCATACCGGGACAGGGGGTTTACGAGCAGTACTTC. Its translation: CASSVIPGQGVYEQYF.

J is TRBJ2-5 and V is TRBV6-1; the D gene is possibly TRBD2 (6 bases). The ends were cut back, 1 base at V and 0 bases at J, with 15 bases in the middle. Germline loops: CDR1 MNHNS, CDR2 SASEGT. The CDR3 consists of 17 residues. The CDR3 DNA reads TGTGCCAGCAGTGAAGAGATCGGTGGGGGGAACCAAGAGACCCAGTACTTC. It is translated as CASSEEIGGGNQETQYF.

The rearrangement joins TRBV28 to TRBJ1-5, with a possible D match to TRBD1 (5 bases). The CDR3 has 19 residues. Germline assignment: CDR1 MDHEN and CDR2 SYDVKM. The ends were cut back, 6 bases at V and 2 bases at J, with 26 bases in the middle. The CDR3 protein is CASRNWGGVGRAGNQPQHF. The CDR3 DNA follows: TGTGCCAGCAGAAATTGGGGCGGTGTGGGCAGGGCTGGCAATCAGCCCCAGCATTTT.

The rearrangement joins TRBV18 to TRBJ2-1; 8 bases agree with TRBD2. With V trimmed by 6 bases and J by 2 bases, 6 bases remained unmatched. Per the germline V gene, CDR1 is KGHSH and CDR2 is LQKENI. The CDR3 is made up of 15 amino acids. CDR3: CASSPDSGAYNEQFF. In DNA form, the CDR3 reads TGTGCCAGCTCGCCCGATAGCGGGGCCTACAATGAGCAGTTCTTC.

CDR3 region: CASSLGGKQGASWDHQPQHF. The CDR3 DNA sequence: TGTGCCAGCAGCTTAGGAGGAAAACAGGGGGCTAGTTGGGATCATCAGCCCCAGCATTTT. This rearrangement joins TRBV7-4 to TRBJ1-5; 9 bases line up with TRBD1. J lost 5 bases, V lost 1 base, and 18 bases had no gene match. This CDR3 is 20 amino acids long. Germline CDR1 reads SGHVT; CDR2 reads SQSDAQ.

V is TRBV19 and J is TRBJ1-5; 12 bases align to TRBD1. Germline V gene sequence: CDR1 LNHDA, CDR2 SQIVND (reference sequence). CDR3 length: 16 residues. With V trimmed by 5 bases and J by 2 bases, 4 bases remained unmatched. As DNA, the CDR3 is TGTGCCAGTAGTCTTGGGACAGGGGGCGGCAATCAGCCCCAGCATTTT. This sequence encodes CASSLGTGGGNQPQHF.

The CDR3 reads CASSAHPGQGDAYSGNTIYF. CDR3 nucleotides: TGTGCCAGCAGTGCCCATCCGGGACAGGGGGATGCATACTCTGGAAACACCATATATTTT. The chain is built from TRBV28 and TRBJ1-3; 11 bases map to TRBD1. CDR1 is MDHEN and CDR2 is SYDVKM in the germline V gene. The ends lost 5 bases at V and 0 bases at J; junction bases unmatched: 15. The CDR3 has 20 amino acids.

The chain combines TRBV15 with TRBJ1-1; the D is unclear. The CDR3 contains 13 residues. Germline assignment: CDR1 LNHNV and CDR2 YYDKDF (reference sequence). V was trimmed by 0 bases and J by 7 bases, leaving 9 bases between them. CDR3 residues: CATSREGLYEAFF. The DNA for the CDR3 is TGTGCCACCAGCAGAGAAGGACTCTATGAAGCTTTCTTT.

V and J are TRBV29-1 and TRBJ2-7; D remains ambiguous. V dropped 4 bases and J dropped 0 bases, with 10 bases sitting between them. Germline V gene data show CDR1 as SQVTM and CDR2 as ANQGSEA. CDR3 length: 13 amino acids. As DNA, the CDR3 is TGCAGCGTTGCTACCACTGGCTCCTACGAGCAGTACTTC. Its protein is CSVATTGSYEQYF.

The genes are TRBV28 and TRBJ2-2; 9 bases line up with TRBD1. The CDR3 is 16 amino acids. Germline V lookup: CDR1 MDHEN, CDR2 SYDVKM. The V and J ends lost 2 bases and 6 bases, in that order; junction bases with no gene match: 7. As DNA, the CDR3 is TGTGCCAGCAGTTTAACAGTGACAGGGGGATCCGGGGAGCTGTTTTTT. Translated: CASSLTVTGGSGELFF.